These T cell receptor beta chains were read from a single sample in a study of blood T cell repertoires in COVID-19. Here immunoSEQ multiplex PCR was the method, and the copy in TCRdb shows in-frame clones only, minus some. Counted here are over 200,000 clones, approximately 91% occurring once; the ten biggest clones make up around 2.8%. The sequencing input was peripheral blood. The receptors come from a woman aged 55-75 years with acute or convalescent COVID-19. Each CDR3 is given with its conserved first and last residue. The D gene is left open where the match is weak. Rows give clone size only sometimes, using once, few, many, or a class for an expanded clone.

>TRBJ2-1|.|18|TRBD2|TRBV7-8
CASSLFRTLAGVYNEQFF
TGTGCCAGCAGCTTATTCCGAACACTAGCGGGAGTCTACAATGAGCAGTTCTTC
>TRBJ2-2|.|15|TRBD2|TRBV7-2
CASSVRLAGTGELFF
TGTGCCAGCAGCGTGAGACTAGCGGGCACCGGGGAGCTGTTTTTT
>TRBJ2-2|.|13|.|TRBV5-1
CASSSVETGELFF
TGCGCCAGCAGCTCCGTCGAGACCGGGGAGCTGTTTTTT
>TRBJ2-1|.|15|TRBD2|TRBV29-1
CSVAYRLAQNNEQFF
TGCAGCGTTGCTTACAGACTAGCGCAAAACAATGAGCAGTTCTTC
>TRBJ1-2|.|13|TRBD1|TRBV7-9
CASSLDRVYGYTF
TGTGCCAGCAGCCTTGACAGGGTTTATGGCTACACCTTC
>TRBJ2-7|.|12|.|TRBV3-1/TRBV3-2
CASSQTRSEQYF
TGTGCCAGCAGCCAAACTAGGAGCGAGCAGTACTTC
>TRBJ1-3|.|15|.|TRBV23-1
CASSQGEGSGNTIYF
TGCGCCAGCAGTCAAGGGGAGGGATCTGGAAACACCATATATTTT
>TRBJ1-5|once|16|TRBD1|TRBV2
CASSRDSPRGNQPQHF
TGTGCCAGCAGCCGGGACAGTCCTAGGGGCAATCAGCCCCAGCATTTT
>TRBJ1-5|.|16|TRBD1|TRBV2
CASSGQGRRSNQPQHF
TGTGCCAGCAGTGGACAGGGGAGAAGAAGCAATCAGCCCCAGCATTTT
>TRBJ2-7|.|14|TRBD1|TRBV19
CASSGTGTIREQYF
TGTGCCAGTAGTGGGACAGGGACCATACGCGAGCAGTACTTC
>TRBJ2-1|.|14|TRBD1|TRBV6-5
CASSYWDRVNEQFF
TGTGCCAGCAGTTACTGGGACAGGGTTAATGAGCAGTTCTTC
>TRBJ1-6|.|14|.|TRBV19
CASSTQGSGSPLHF
TGTGCCAGTAGTACCCAGGGTAGTGGTTCACCCCTCCACTTT
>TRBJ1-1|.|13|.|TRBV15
CATSRRVNTEAFF
TGTGCCACCAGCAGGAGGGTGAACACTGAAGCTTTCTTT
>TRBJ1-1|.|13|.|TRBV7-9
CASSLAESTEAFF
TGTGCCAGCAGTTTAGCTGAGTCGACTGAAGCTTTCTTT
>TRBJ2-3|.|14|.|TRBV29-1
CSVRRAPSTDTQYF
TGCAGCGTTAGAAGAGCTCCTAGCACAGATACGCAGTATTTT
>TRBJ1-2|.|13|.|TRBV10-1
CASSPDSNYGYTF
TGCGCCAGCAGTCCGGACAGTAACTATGGCTACACCTTC
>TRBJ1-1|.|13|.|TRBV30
CAWIVELNTEAFF
TGTGCCTGGATTGTAGAGCTGAACACTGAAGCTTTCTTT
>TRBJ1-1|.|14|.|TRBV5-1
CASSPDTLNTEAFF
TGCGCCAGCAGCCCAGACACTCTGAACACTGAAGCTTTCTTT
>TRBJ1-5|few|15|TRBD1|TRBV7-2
CASSLVGQGYQPQHF
TGTGCCAGCAGCTTAGTAGGACAGGGGTATCAGCCCCAGCATTTT
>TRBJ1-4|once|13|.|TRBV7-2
CASSLPTLEKLFF
TGTGCCAGCAGCCTCCCCACTTTGGAAAAACTGTTTTTT
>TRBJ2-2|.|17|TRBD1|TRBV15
CATSRDQGTVITGELFF
TGTGCCACCAGCAGAGATCAGGGGACAGTCATTACCGGGGAGCTGTTTTTT
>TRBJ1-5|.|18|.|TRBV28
CASSLSRGAMYSNQPQHF
TGTGCCAGCAGTTTATCCAGGGGCGCGATGTATAGCAATCAGCCCCAGCATTTT
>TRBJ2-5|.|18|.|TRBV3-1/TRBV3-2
CASSQGVNLNRPPETQYF
TGTGCCAGCAGCCAAGGAGTAAACCTGAACAGGCCACCCGAGACCCAGTACTTC
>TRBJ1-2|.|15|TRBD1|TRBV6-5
CASSPNTGGSYGYTF
TGTGCCAGCAGTCCCAATACAGGGGGAAGTTATGGCTACACCTTC
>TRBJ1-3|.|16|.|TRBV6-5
CASSYQTGASGNTIYF
TGTGCCAGCAGTTACCAGACAGGAGCTTCTGGAAACACCATATATTTT
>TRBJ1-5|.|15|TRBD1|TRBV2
CASRDDYRGDQPQHF
TGTGCCAGCAGGGACGACTACAGGGGTGATCAGCCCCAGCATTTT
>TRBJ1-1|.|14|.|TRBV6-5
CASRQRYGVDEAFF
TGTGCCAGCAGGCAGAGGTATGGCGTAGATGAAGCTTTCTTT
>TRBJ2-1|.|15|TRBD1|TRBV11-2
CASSWDRGGYNEQFF
TGTGCCAGCAGCTGGGACAGGGGGGGGTACAATGAGCAGTTCTTC
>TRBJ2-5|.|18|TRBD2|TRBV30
CAWTRETSGFVFQETQYF
TGTGCCTGGACCCGGGAGACTAGCGGATTCGTTTTTCAAGAGACCCAGTACTTC
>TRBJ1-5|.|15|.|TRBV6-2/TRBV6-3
CASSPGGAGNQPQHF
TGTGCCAGCAGCCCGGGGGGGGCTGGCAATCAGCCCCAGCATTTT
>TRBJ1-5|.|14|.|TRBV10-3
CAINQGGPNQPQHF
TGTGCCATCAACCAGGGTGGACCGAATCAGCCCCAGCATTTT
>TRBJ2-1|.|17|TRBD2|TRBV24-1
CATIRGLAGGQDNEQFF
TGTGCCACCATCAGGGGACTAGCGGGAGGGCAGGACAATGAGCAGTTCTTC
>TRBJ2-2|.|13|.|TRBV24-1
CATSLRVPGELFF
TGTGCCACCAGTCTGAGGGTCCCCGGGGAGCTGTTTTTT
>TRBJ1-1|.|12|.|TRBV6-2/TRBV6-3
CASSTRDTEAFF
TGTGCCAGCAGTACCCGGGATACAGAGGCTTTCTTT
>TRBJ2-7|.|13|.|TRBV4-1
CASSQVPSLVPHF
TGCGCCAGCAGCCAAGTCCCTTCACTAGTTCCCCACTTC
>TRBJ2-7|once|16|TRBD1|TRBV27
CASSLSPGTATYEQYF
TGTGCCAGCAGTTTATCCCCCGGGACAGCGACCTACGAGCAGTACTTC
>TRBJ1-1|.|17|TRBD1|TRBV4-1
CASSQWTGVILNTEAFF
TGCGCCAGCAGCCAATGGACAGGGGTTATCCTGAACACTGAAGCTTTCTTT
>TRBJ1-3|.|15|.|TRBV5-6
CASSLLTVPRNTIYF
TGTGCCAGCAGCTTGTTGACAGTACCAAGAAACACCATATATTTT
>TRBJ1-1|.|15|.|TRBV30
CAWREAGGLNTEAFF
TGTGCCTGGAGGGAAGCAGGAGGTTTGAACACTGAAGCTTTCTTT